A single sample is the source of the 15 T cell receptor beta chains below, sequenced in a study of blood T cell repertoires in COVID-19. Method: immunoSEQ multiplex PCR; TCRdb's copy keeps in-frame clones and lacks some. Of some 100,000 clones listed, approximately 84% are singletons. Source material: peripheral blood. The receptors were sampled from a woman aged 55-69 years with acute or convalescent COVID-19.

This chain uses TRBV4-2 with TRBJ2-2; 11 nucleotides agree with TRBD1. CDR1 and CDR2 from the germline V gene are LGHNA and YNFKEQ. The length of the CDR3 is 15 residues. V lost 8 bases and J lost 6; bases outside the gene matches: 8. The CDR3 region has the DNA TGTGCCAGCGGGGCCGGGGACAGGGGGTCCGGGGAGCTGTTTTTT. It specifies CASGAGDRGSGELFF.

This clone was counted a single time. J is TRBJ2-5 and V is TRBV20-1; no firm D call. Per the germline V gene, CDR1 is DFQATT and CDR2 is SNEGSKA (reference sequence). The length of the CDR3 is 11 residues. V dropped 5 bases and J dropped 5 bases, with 9 bases sitting between them. CDR3 DNA sequence: TGCAGTGCTGGCCGCCATGAGACCCAGTACTTC. This gives the protein CSAGRHETQYF.

The genes are TRBV3-1 (or the pseudogene TRBV3-2) and TRBJ2-6, with D possibly TRBD1 on 7 matching bases. Per the germline V gene, CDR1 is LGHDT and CDR2 is YNNKEL (reference sequence). The CDR3 has 19 amino acids. Trimming cost V 1 base and J 0 bases, with 16 bases left between them. CDR3 coding DNA: TGTGCCAGCAGCCAAGTGGGGGGACAGCCCAACTCTGGGGCCAACGTCCTGACTTTC. This codes for CASSQVGGQPNSGANVLTF.

The rearrangement joins TRBV5-5 to TRBJ2-2; the match to TRBD1 covers 8 bases. CDR3 length: 17 amino acids. Germline V gene lookup returns CDR1 SGHKS and CDR2 YYEKEE (reference sequence). The J segment lost 2 bases and the V segment lost 6 bases, leaving 12 bases of the junction unmatched. The CDR3 coding sequence is TGTGCCAGCACCGGGAGTCCAGGGGGCATCAACACCGGGGAGCTGTTTTTT. Protein product: CASTGSPGGINTGELFF.

The CDR3 nucleotides are TGTGCCAGCAGCCAGGGGAGCCCTGGAAACACCATATATTTT. Its protein product is CASSQGSPGNTIYF. The chain joins TRBV3-1 (or the pseudogene TRBV3-2) to TRBJ1-3, with D unresolved. The CDR3 covers 14 residues. V was clipped by 3 bases and J by 2 bases, with 8 bases between them. Germline V CDR1 and CDR2: LGHDT, YNNKEL (reference sequence).

In the case of this clone: This sequence may be a read error, since a much larger clone differs from it by one base. This chain links TRBV6-6 with TRBJ2-1, with D hard to call. Per the germline V gene, CDR1 is MNHNY and CDR2 is SVGAGI (reference sequence). V was trimmed by 2 bases and J by 0 bases, leaving 8 bases between them. The CDR3 spans 15 residues. The CDR3 DNA is TGTGCCAGCAGTTACCAGCGTAGCTCCTACAATGAGCAGTTCTTC. As protein: CASSYQRSSYNEQFF.

This clone has only one observation. The chain couples TRBV6-2 or TRBV6-3 to TRBJ1-2; D not resolved. CDR1 MNHEY and CDR2 SVGEGT come from the germline V gene. The CDR3 covers 17 residues. V was cut by 3 bases and J by 4 bases, with 21 bases left in between. The CDR3 nucleotides are TGTGCCAGCAGTTATACCTCACCGGAGGAATTGAGCTATGGCTACACCTTC. It is translated as CASSYTSPEELSYGYTF.

The V and J genes are TRBV28 and TRBJ1-2, with 8 bases lining up with TRBD1. Looked up from germline, CDR1 is MDHEN and CDR2 is SYDVKM. The length of the CDR3 is 17 residues. With 6 bases clipped from V and 4 bases from J, the junction kept 16 bases outside the gene matches. CDR3 DNA sequence: TGTGCCAGCAGGCTTCCGGGACAGGTGGGAATTAGCTATGGCTACACCTTC. Protein product: CASRLPGQVGISYGYTF.

In its sample, this clone was seen once. The chain couples TRBV7-3 to TRBJ2-2; D may be TRBD2 (5 bases). Germline V gene lookup returns CDR1 SGHTA and CDR2 FQGTGA. V was trimmed by 5 bases and J by 4 bases, leaving 11 bases between them. There are 14 residues in the CDR3. The CDR3 is CASSLGRGTGELFF. The DNA for the CDR3 is TGTGCCAGCAGCCTCGGCCGGGGCACCGGGGAGCTGTTTTTT.

Concerning this clone itself: Other DNA sequences in this sample translate to the same CDR3. The chain has TRBV5-5 and TRBJ1-5; weak D call: TRBD1 (6 bases). Germline assignment: CDR1 SGHKS and CDR2 YYEKEE (reference sequence). The CDR3 has 15 amino acids. V gave up 4 bases and J gave up 5 bases, with 16 bases separating them. CDR3 region: CASSPAPSGDQPQHF. CDR3 DNA sequence: TGTGCCAGCAGCCCCGCCCCATCAGGGGATCAGCCCCAGCATTTT.

The V gene is TRBV6-2 or TRBV6-3, the J gene TRBJ2-7; a weak D match, TRBD1 (6 bases). The CDR3 covers 13 residues. Trimming left V 4 bases short and J 6 bases short, with 13 bases between. Looked up from germline, CDR1 is MNHEY and CDR2 is SVGEGT. Here the CDR3 reads CASSSDTGSEQYF. DNA of the CDR3: TGTGCCAGCAGTTCCGATACAGGGTCCGAGCAGTACTTC.

This sequence joins TRBV28 and TRBJ1-1, with D tentatively TRBD1 (5 bases). Germline V CDR1 and CDR2: MDHEN, SYDVKM. The CDR3 runs to 11 residues. The ends were cut back, 7 bases at V and 11 bases at J, with 14 bases in the middle. Here the CDR3 reads CASTGGDLAFF. The CDR3 DNA reads TGTGCCAGCACCGGGGGGGACCTGGCTTTCTTT.

The chain links TRBV7-2 to TRBJ2-1; TRBD2 aligns across 14 bases. The J segment lost 5 bases and the V segment lost 5 bases, leaving 8 bases of the junction unmatched. In germline, CDR1 is SGHTA, CDR2 FQGNSA. The CDR3 sequence is 17 residues long. Here the CDR3 reads CASSTTSGGAGNNEQFF. In DNA form, the CDR3 reads TGTGCCAGCAGCACGACTAGCGGGGGGGCGGGTAACAATGAGCAGTTCTTC.

This clone was observed a handful of times. The gene calls are TRBV9 and TRBJ1-2; D is possibly TRBD1 (5 bases). The length of the CDR3 is 14 residues. CDR1 and CDR2 from the germline V gene are SGDLS and YYNGEE. Trimming took 0 bases from V and 2 from J, leaving 8 bases between them. The CDR3 reads CASSVEGRNYGYTF. The CDR3, as DNA: TGTGCCAGCAGCGTAGAGGGGCGCAACTATGGCTACACCTTC. Variable domain in full (rest from reference TRBV9 and TRBJ1-2): DSGVTQTPKHLITATGQRVTLRCSPRSGDLSVYWYQQSLDQGLQFLIQYYNGEERAKGNILERFSAQQFPDLHSELNLSSLELGDSALYFCASSVEGRNYGYTFGSGTRLTVV.

V is TRBV12-3 or TRBV12-4 and J is TRBJ2-5; D remains unclear. V was clipped by 7 bases and J by 0 bases, with 3 bases between them. This CDR3 contains 11 residues. CDR3 sequence: CASTDQETQYF. The CDR3 coding sequence is TGTGCCAGCACGGACCAAGAGACCCAGTACTTC.